Sequencing of this TCR beta chain was carried out in a study of shared T cell receptors in the human thymus. V gave up 6 bases and J gave up 8 bases; unmatched junction bases: 9. Germline CDR1 reads SNHLY; CDR2 reads FYNNEI. CDR3 length equals 14 residues. Produced via immunoSEQ multiplex PCR; TCRdb's table is partial and in-frame only. The table has approximately 580,000 clones, 75% to 80% seen once. This same sample was also part of a study on human thymus T cells. That report notes: Resections removed during corrective heart surgery provided the thymus tissue used. Thymic and blood repertoires seemed to favor certain V and J genes. Highly overlapping thymic repertoires among unrelated individuals were reported in related research.

The chain is built from TRBV2 and TRBJ1-4, with 7 bases matching TRBD1. The sequencing sample was made of thymocytes. The sequence was obtained from a boy under two years old with a congenital heart defect. The CDR3 nucleotides read TGTGCCAGCAGGGAGACAGGGCGTGGAGAAAAACTGTTTTTT. Amino acids: CASRETGRGEKLFF.